This T cell receptor beta chain was identified in a study of blood T cells in healthy people across ages (dated by TCRdb to between 2015 and 2016). Background for the entire study: Template switching captured roughly one uniquely barcoded TCR beta cDNA molecule per two T cells in model experiments. The study measured age-related changes in TCR beta repertoire diversity using deep sequencing normalized with unique cDNA molecular identifiers. Donors were grouped into four age groups: young (average about 15 years), middle-aged (roughly 37), aged (over 55) and long-lived (about 82). The study analyzed two additional independent replicas of 1 million unique cDNA reads from the same blood draw for two donors, one aged 18 to 30 and one aged 80 or older.

The donors were roughly 39 Caucasian individuals from Russia, aged about 6 to 95 years, who were systemically healthy. Each donor gave approximately 9.3 milliliters of peripheral blood, collected into EDTA-treated Vacutainer tubes. Ficoll-Paque density-gradient centrifugation was used to isolate PBMCs, with at least 7 million per sample. Total RNA was extracted from PBMCs with Trizol reagent, with at least 6 micrograms obtained per sample. For every donor, flow cytometry on a PBMC aliquot measured the percentage of naive CD45RAhigh/CD27high T cells. This clonotype showed up just a few times. The antigen this receptor binds is unknown. No much larger clone exists at a distance of one base, and base qualities are not known. Summary of the overall study and its limitations: The long-lived group showed more naive CD4+ T cells, fewer expanded clones and increased TCR diversity than the aged group, suggesting age selection. Estimates of total diversity from one million sequenced T cells were regarded as lower bounds and underestimates. Observed TCR beta diversity per million T cells fell roughly linearly with age, and a significant reduction was already apparent by age around 36. Donor CMV infection status was unknown, potentially confounding age-related changes in expanded clonotypes. A strong correlation was found between observed TCR beta diversity and the percentage of naive T cells measured by flow cytometry. Bulk unsorted PBMC profiling prevented conclusive comparison of naive and antigen-experienced compartments.

The receptor library was made with 5' RACE. Reads for this sample came from an Illumina HiSeq 2500. A second roughly 7 to 11 cycle PCR used a sample-barcoded 5' primer and a J-beta primer mix. Each TCR beta cDNA molecule received a unique molecular identifier from a template-switch 5' adaptor carrying 12 random nucleotides. Each sample yielded at least 2.5 million CDR3-containing paired-end reads. First-strand cDNA was synthesized from all RNA with the Mint cDNA synthesis kit, primed by a TRBC-specific oligonucleotide. After uracil-DNA glycosylase treatment, a first 18-cycle PCR used universal primers M1SS and BC2_uni_R on all cDNA. As for the original processing: For normalization, 1 million high-quality reads, each with a distinct molecular identifier, were randomly selected from each sample. Reads with shared molecular identifiers were discarded instead of being binned into consensus sequences. MiTCR, set to a Q25 quality threshold and the strictest error-elimination algorithm, was used for CDR3 identification, clonotype clustering and error correction. A nonparametric unseen species model with Euler transformation was used to estimate lower-bound total TCR beta diversity. TCRdb reran the public reads through fastp at Q25 and MiXCR, keeping productive beta chains. Duplicate CDR3 protein sequences are folded into a single record with the most common DNA and genes. The V and J calls were determined by TCRdb, not by the authors. Present in this sample are about 930,000 distinct CDR3 sequences, about 29% of which were seen just once. The ten largest clones take up about 9.4% of the sample.

The same specimen was also included in a second study, on T cells of mothers and their children. Looking at the second paper: Donors were nine systemically healthy Caucasian individuals: three mothers and their six children. cDNA synthesis used all of the extracted RNA, with approximately 1.4 ug of RNA in each 15 ul reaction. In the second PCR, the M1S primer introduced both the sample barcodes and 2-4 random nucleotides. More than 8 million TCR beta CDR3 reads were obtained from each mother, and approximately 3 million reads were obtained from each child. TCR recombination output is similarly shaped by thymic selection in related and unrelated pairs, with a minor effect exerted by inherited differences. Normalized repertoire overlap in related mother-child pairs was always slightly higher than in unrelated mother-child pairs, but the difference was never significant. No persistent microchimeric T cell clones were found, with a detection sensitivity of roughly 99 clones per million clonotypes. In the study, deep NGS was used to compare the TCR beta repertoires of mothers and children, and features distinguishing related mother-child pairs from unrelated individuals were sought. On average, the children were roughly 11 +/- 4 years old, while the mothers were about 38 +/- 4 years old. Libraries were sequenced on Illumina HiSeq 2000 with 100+100 nt paired-end reads after adapter ligation with NEBNext reagents. To prevent cross-contamination, the mother and child libraries were prepared one month apart and sequenced in separate runs. Each donor had between roughly 500,000 and 2,100,000 distinct TCR beta clonotypes identified. Naive TCR beta clonotypes were estimated from low-frequency clonotypes matched to each donor's FACS-determined naive share, without sorting.

The sample taken for sequencing was blood. The receptor was isolated from a woman between 35 and 50 years old in good health.

CDR3 loop: CAIRRDRGTPNEQYF. DNA sequence: TGTGCCATCCGAAGGGACAGGGGAACCCCTAATGAGCAGTACTTC. In this chain, TRBV10-3 is recombined with TRBJ2-5, with 10 bases matching TRBD1. The germline V gene specifies ENHRY as CDR1 and SYGVKD as CDR2. Clipping removes 8 bases from V and 11 bases from J, with 17 as the unmatched junction base count. The CDR3 starts with the cysteine, ends with the phenylalanine, and has 15 residues. Only the CDR3 region is kept as DNA, spanning 45 bases read in frame from base 1.